The clone carrying this TCR beta chain was picked up one time. These data are taken from a study of ipilimumab plus nivolumab after autologous stem cell transplantation. V was shortened by 1 base and J by 4 bases, with 8 bases between the two germline ends. The CDR3 is made up of 13 amino acids. The germline V gene has CDR1 SEHNR and CDR2 FQNEAQ (reference sequence). Sequenced by immunoSEQ multiplex PCR; TCRdb stores in-frame clones only, minus some. The table shows more than 13,000 clones, with around 79% occurring only once. This sequence joins TRBV7-9 and TRBJ2-7, with D possibly TRBD1 on 6 matching bases. The sequencing here drew on PBMCs, taken in a trial of ipilimumab plus nivolumab as post-transplant consolidation. This TCR was sampled from a male donor with primary mediastinal lymphoma. Written as DNA, the CDR3 is TGTGCCAGCAGCTTAGGGACAGCTTACGAGCAGTACTTC. The encoded protein is CASSLGTAYEQYF.